A single sample is the source of the 19 T cell receptor beta chains below, sequenced in a study of PD-1 blockade in classical Hodgkin lymphoma. Method: immunoSEQ multiplex PCR; TCRdb's copy keeps in-frame clones and lacks some. In the table there are 38,000 or so clones, approximately 69% of which are singletons. Brentuximab vedotin exposure varied, and every patient relapsed after autologous stem cell transplantation. This material consisted of peripheral blood mononuclear cells (PBMCs), taken before the second cycle of nivolumab. The receptors shown here come from a human donor with classical Hodgkin lymphoma.

The chain employs TRBV7-9 and TRBJ2-1; D might be TRBD1 (6 bases). V was shortened by 4 bases and J by 2 bases, with 18 bases between the two germline ends. Germline CDR1 SEHNR, CDR2 FQNEAQ (reference sequence). The CDR3 totals 17 residues. The CDR3 protein is CASSSFLRGGTYNEQFF. The DNA for the CDR3 is TGTGCCAGCAGCTCGTTCCTACGTGGGGGCACCTACAATGAGCAGTTCTTC.

The table lists this clone with a few counts. The V and J genes are TRBV2 and TRBJ1-5; 9 bases agree with TRBD1. Germline-derived CDR1 and CDR2 are SNHLY and FYNNEI. The length of the CDR3 is 15 residues. Germline trimming cut 6 bases from V and 2 bases from J; bases unmatched to any gene: 5. The CDR3 spells CASRDRGGGNQPQHF. CDR3 nucleotides: TGTGCCAGCAGGGACAGGGGAGGAGGCAATCAGCCCCAGCATTTT.

This clone counts as medium-sized. The chain links TRBV19 to TRBJ2-1; D is ambiguous. The CDR3 totals 12 residues. The ends were cut back, 5 bases at V and 6 bases at J, with 8 bases in the middle. Germline V CDR1 and CDR2: LNHDA, SQIVND (reference sequence). CDR3 sequence reads: CASSDLFNEQFF. CDR3 coding DNA: TGTGCCAGTAGTGACTTATTCAATGAGCAGTTCTTC.

The chain employs TRBV5-1 and TRBJ2-1; 12 positions agree with TRBD1. J was trimmed by 8 bases and V by 4 bases; bases with no gene match: 7. CDR1 is SGHRS, CDR2 YFSETQ, per germline. The CDR3 is 15 residues long. CDR3 in DNA: TGCGCCAGCAGCCTGGGACAGGGGGCTTCGGATGAGCAGTTCTTC. Its protein product is CASSLGQGASDEQFF.

The CDR3 region has the DNA TGTGCCAGCAGCCCTAGGCGTGTTGGGGCCAACGTCCTGACTTTC. Protein product: CASSPRRVGANVLTF. The chain employs TRBV7-8 and TRBJ2-6; no reliable D call. V was trimmed by 5 bases and J by 3 bases, leaving 11 bases between them. The CDR3 loop spans 15 amino acids. Germline lookup yields CDR1 SGHVS and CDR2 FQNEAQ.

V and J are TRBV28 and TRBJ1-5; maybe TRBD1 (5 bases). Trimming cost V 0 bases and J 2 bases, with 17 bases left between them. The CDR3 totals 18 residues. Per germline, CDR1 MDHEN and CDR2 SYDVKM. Written as DNA, the CDR3 is TGTGCCAGCAGTTTATGGACAGATGCCCACCAGGGCAATCAGCCCCAGCATTTT. This translates into CASSLWTDAHQGNQPQHF.

The chain carries TRBV2 and TRBJ2-7; no clear D gene. Trimming stripped 0 bases from V and 3 bases from J, with 6 bases between. The CDR3 length is 13 residues. Germline values: CDR1 SNHLY, CDR2 FYNNEI. CDR3 region: CASSEAADYEQYF. Written as DNA, the CDR3 is TGTGCCAGCAGTGAAGCTGCAGACTACGAGCAGTACTTC.

This chain connects TRBV4-3 to TRBJ2-3, with 7 bases identical to TRBD2. Germline values: CDR1 LGHNA, CDR2 YSLEER. The trim removed 4 bases at V and 2 bases at J, leaving 9 bases unmatched. This CDR3 spans 16 amino acids. This chain's CDR3 is CASSRNSAGITDTQYF. DNA for the CDR3: TGCGCCAGCAGCCGCAATTCAGCGGGAATCACAGATACGCAGTATTTT.

The chain combines TRBV27 with TRBJ2-7; 7 bases match TRBD1. V dropped 5 bases and J dropped 2; count of bases not matched to a gene: 6. The CDR3 runs to 14 residues. Germline V gives CDR1 MNHEY, CDR2 SMNVEV (reference sequence). CDR3 in DNA: TGTGCCAGCAGTCCGTCGGACAGGCCCTACGAGCAGTACTTC. As protein: CASSPSDRPYEQYF.

This sequence joins TRBV10-3 and TRBJ2-7; D perhaps matches TRBD2 (5 bases). V dropped 8 bases and J dropped 5 bases, with 22 bases sitting between them. The CDR3 spans 15 residues. Germline CDR1 is ENHRY and CDR2 is SYGVKD. The CDR3 sequence is CAIAAVGRISHEQYF. CDR3 in DNA: TGTGCCATCGCCGCCGTGGGGAGAATTTCCCACGAGCAGTACTTC.

This clone has only a few counts. The chain combines TRBV2 with TRBJ1-2; weak D call: TRBD1 (5 bases). The germline V and J ends were trimmed by 8 bases and 7 bases, with 20 bases remaining between them. Germline lookup yields CDR1 SNHLY and CDR2 FYNNEI. The CDR3 runs 14 residues. The CDR3: CASVFEGLAVGYTF. CDR3 sequence (DNA): TGTGCCAGCGTATTCGAGGGACTTGCGGTTGGCTACACCTTC.

This sequence joins TRBV29-1 and TRBJ2-2; possibly TRBD2 for D (6 bases). V gave up 4 bases and J gave up 0 bases, with 9 bases separating them. This CDR3 contains 14 residues. The germline CDR1 and CDR2 sequences are SQVTM and ANQGSEA. The CDR3 reads CSVARGPNTGELFF. DNA for the CDR3: TGCAGCGTTGCGCGGGGTCCGAACACCGGGGAGCTGTTTTTT.

The CDR3 nucleotides read TGCGCCAGCAGCTTGGGGGCTGGGTCCGGGGAGCTGTTTTTT. This gives the protein CASSLGAGSGELFF. The V call is TRBV5-1, the J call TRBJ2-2; D gene unclear. CDR1 and CDR2 (germline): SGHRS, YFSETQ. This CDR3 contains 14 residues. Trimming shortened V by 0 bases and J by 6 bases, and 9 bases separated the two germline ends.

The rearrangement uses TRBV7-3 and TRBJ2-1; 8 bases agree with TRBD2. The germline V gene encodes CDR1 SGHTA and CDR2 FQGTGA. After removal of 5 bases from V and 5 bases from J, the junction contained 8 bases not matched to a gene. The CDR3 extends over 15 amino acids. CDR3 in DNA: TGTGCCAGCAGCCCCCTAGCGGGCGGCAACAATGAGCAGTTCTTC. This codes for CASSPLAGGNNEQFF.

The V call is TRBV2, the J call TRBJ2-6, with D tentatively TRBD2 (6 bases). The CDR3 length is 15 residues. V was shortened by 7 bases and J by 1 base, with 11 bases between the two germline ends. Germline CDR1 is SNHLY and CDR2 is FYNNEI. The DNA for the CDR3 is TGTGCCAGCAATGTTCGGGGGTCTGGGGCCAACGTCCTGACTTTC. Translation: CASNVRGSGANVLTF.

The rearrangement links TRBV4-1 to TRBJ2-5; D not resolved. The germline gives CDR1 MGHRA, CDR2 YSYEKL. The V end was cut by 0 bases, the J end by 7 bases, with 6 bases between. The CDR3 has 12 amino acids. CDR3 in amino acids: CASSQELGTQYF. The CDR3 nucleotides are TGCGCCAGCAGCCAAGAGCTGGGGACCCAGTACTTC.

The chain has TRBV10-3 and TRBJ1-3; D gene unclear. Trimming took 3 bases from V and 4 from J, leaving 10 bases between them. The CDR3 length is 14 residues. The germline gives CDR1 ENHRY, CDR2 SYGVKD. CDR3 protein: CAISELDAGNTIYF. The CDR3 nucleotides read TGTGCCATCAGTGAATTGGACGCGGGAAACACCATATATTTT.

The chain combines TRBV7-2 with TRBJ2-5, with a possible D match to TRBD2 (6 bases). The J call may be mistaken, given a closer DNA end match to TRBJ2-7. Germline CDR1 SGHTA, CDR2 FQGNSA. This CDR3 is 15 amino acids long. CDR3: CASSAGPVSSYEQYF. CDR3 DNA sequence: TGTGCCAGCAGCGCGGGACCCGTGAGCTCCTACGAGCAGTACTTC.

This rearrangement joins TRBV2 to TRBJ1-5; 8 nucleotides line up with TRBD1. The CDR3 is 15 residues long. CDR1 and CDR2 (germline): SNHLY, FYNNEI. V shed 6 bases, J shed 3 bases, and the junction held 7 bases outside the gene matches. The CDR3 protein is CASSGQGMDNQPQHF. In nucleotides, the CDR3 is TGTGCCAGCAGCGGACAGGGTATGGACAATCAGCCCCAGCATTTT.